A single sample is the source of the 4 T cell receptor beta chains below, sequenced in a study of blood T cell repertoires in COVID-19. The data were produced by immunoSEQ multiplex PCR, yet TCRdb's version contains in-frame clones alone and is incomplete. Of 120,000 or so clones in the sample, approximately 85% were seen once. Input material: peripheral blood. These receptors all stem from a woman older than 75 with acute or convalescent COVID-19.

This chain joins TRBV6-5 and TRBJ2-1, with a possible D match to TRBD1 (6 bases). Germline V gene sequence: CDR1 MNHEY, CDR2 SVGAGI. The V and J ends lost 7 bases and 4 bases respectively, with 11 bases between them. This CDR3 has 13 amino acids. The CDR3 loop reads CASILQGYNEQFF. Written as DNA, the CDR3 is TGTGCCAGCATCCTCCAGGGGTACAATGAGCAGTTCTTC.

The J gene is TRBJ1-5, the V gene TRBV6-1; 8 bases match TRBD1. Germline values: CDR1 MNHNS, CDR2 SASEGT. V lost 1 base to trimming and J lost 3 bases; unmatched junction nucleotides: 2. The CDR3 length is 15 residues. CDR3 DNA sequence: TGTGCCAGCAGTGAAGGGGACAGGTACAATCAGCCCCAGCATTTT. This gives the protein CASSEGDRYNQPQHF.

V usage is TRBV5-4 and J usage is TRBJ1-2; D may be TRBD1 (6 bases). CDR1 and CDR2 from the germline V gene are SGHNT and YYREEE (reference sequence). This CDR3 is built from 15 residues. The V end lost 0 bases, the J end lost 9 bases, and 18 bases lay between the germline ends. The CDR3 sequence: CASSLDPKQGLSYTF. CDR3 DNA: TGTGCCAGCAGCTTGGACCCCAAACAGGGATTGAGCTACACCTTC.

The chain recombines TRBV9 with TRBJ1-5; no clear D gene. Trimming pared 0 bases from V and 3 bases from J, leaving 10 bases between. Germline values: CDR1 SGDLS, CDR2 YYNGEE. This CDR3 is 15 amino acids long. The CDR3 nucleotides read TGTGCCAGCAGCGTAGATTCAGATTTCAATCAGCCCCAGCATTTT. It codes for CASSVDSDFNQPQHF.